The entry below gives a single T cell receptor (beta chain) sequence along with its context. Profiling relied on immunoSEQ multiplex PCR, and the TCRdb table lists in-frame clones only, not all of them. The sample shows tens of thousands of clones, around 87% of them seen only once. The sample comes from a study of OX40 agonist ivuxolimab in advanced cancers. Study details: Patients were dosed intravenously with ivuxolimab at 0.01 to 10 mg/kg every 2 weeks.

The CDR3 sequence is 14 residues long. Germline CDR1 and CDR2: SGHVS and FQNEAQ. Trimming took off 4 bases at V and 0 bases at J, with 9 bases between the two ends. This specimen was CD4+ or CD8+ T cells sorted from blood, taken in a trial of the OX40 agonist ivuxolimab. This sequence was found in an adult with an advanced solid tumor such as melanoma, head and neck, liver or kidney cancer. This sequence joins TRBV7-8 and TRBJ1-1; D is perhaps TRBD1 (6 bases). Here the CDR3 reads CASSWGGLNTEAFF. The CDR3 DNA reads as TGTGCCAGCAGCTGGGGGGGCCTGAACACTGAAGCTTTCTTT.